The 26 T cell receptor beta chains listed next were all sequenced from one sample in a study of early T cells in non-severe SARS-CoV-2 infection. One entry per CDR3 protein results from TCRdb running MiXCR on the 5' RACE reads. This sample has some 57,000 distinct CDR3 sequences; about 10% occur once, and the top ten carry 4.5%. The sample was whole blood. The receptor set was obtained from an adult who was a healthcare worker with PCR-confirmed SARS-CoV-2 infection or an uninfected control (not recorded which).

In this sample, this clonotype turned up a few times. V usage is TRBV29-1 and J usage is TRBJ1-2; weak D call: TRBD1 (5 bases). The CDR3 length is 14 residues. The V gene's germline CDR1 is SQVTM and CDR2 ANQGSEA. Trimming cost V 5 bases and J 2 bases, with 15 bases left between them. CDR3 in amino acids: CSVYSGRENYGYTF. As DNA, the CDR3 is TGCAGCGTTTATAGTGGCAGGGAGAACTATGGCTACACCTTC.

At least ten counts were recorded for this clonotype. The chain employs TRBV27 and TRBJ2-5, with 7 bases matching TRBD1. V was clipped by 0 bases and J by 5 bases; unmatched bases: 9. CDR1 MNHEY and CDR2 SMNVEV come from the germline V gene (reference sequence). CDR3 size: 16 residues. The CDR3 here is CASSLSGQADPETQYF. In DNA, the CDR3 is TGTGCCAGCAGTTTATCCGGACAGGCGGATCCGGAGACCCAGTACTTC.

This clonotype was picked up many times. V is TRBV29-1 and J is TRBJ2-4; D unresolved. Germline V CDR1 and CDR2: SQVTM, ANQGSEA. The CDR3 runs to 11 residues. Trimming shortened V by 4 bases and J by 8 bases, and 9 bases separated the two germline ends. The CDR3 sequence: CSVAPRDIQYF. For the CDR3, the DNA is TGCAGCGTTGCCCCTAGGGACATTCAGTACTTC.

This clonotype was seen at least ten times. The chain uses TRBV7-9 and TRBJ1-3; D call uncertain. V was shortened by 6 bases and J by 0 bases, with 6 bases between the two germline ends. The germline V gene has CDR1 SEHNR and CDR2 FQNEAQ (reference sequence). The CDR3 extends over 13 amino acids. CDR3 nucleotide sequence: TGTGCCAGCAGTTATGGCTCTGGAAACACCATATATTTT. This codes for CASSYGSGNTIYF.

The table lists this clonotype with many counts. The V gene is TRBV20-1, the J gene TRBJ1-2; no firm D call. With 1 base removed from V and 6 bases from J, the gap between germline ends came to 15 bases. The CDR3 contains 14 residues. The germline CDR1 and CDR2 sequences are DFQATT and SNEGSKA (reference sequence). Here the CDR3 DNA reads TGCAGTGCTAGAGTGGGTGGTATTTCAGATGGCTACACCTTC. It yields the protein CSARVGGISDGYTF.

The chain recombines TRBV10-3 with TRBJ1-6, with 7 bases fitting TRBD1. The ends lost 10 bases at V and 10 bases at J; junction bases unmatched: 7. Germline CDR1 is ENHRY and CDR2 is SYGVKD. The CDR3 sequence is 12 residues long. CDR3 DNA: TGTGCCACGGGACAGCCTCGGTCACCCCTCCACTTT. Residues: CATGQPRSPLHF.

This clonotype was observed a few times. The genes are TRBV6-1 and TRBJ1-2; D is ambiguous. The V end was cut by 7 bases, the J end by 2 bases, with 8 bases between. This CDR3 region has 12 residues. Germline CDR1 MNHNS, CDR2 SASEGT. The CDR3 region is CASISQNYGYTF. CDR3 in DNA: TGTGCCAGCATATCCCAAAACTATGGCTACACCTTC.

CDR3 sequence: CASSIWGTPQGTEAFF. The DNA for the CDR3 is TGTGCCAGCAGCATATGGGGGACTCCCCAGGGAACTGAAGCTTTCTTT. The chain links TRBV11-2 to TRBJ1-1, with a tentative D call TRBD1 (5 bases). CDR3 length equals 16 residues. The ends were cut back, 5 bases at V and 5 bases at J, with 21 bases in the middle. CDR1 is SGHAT, CDR2 FQNNGV, per germline.

At least ten counts were recorded for this clonotype. The chain recombines TRBV7-2 with TRBJ2-7; the D is unclear. Germline values: CDR1 SGHTA, CDR2 FQGNSA. V was shortened by 1 base and J by 3 bases, with 13 bases between the two germline ends. This CDR3 spans 15 amino acids. CDR3: CASSLGARPSYEQYF. The CDR3 DNA sequence: TGTGCCAGCAGCTTAGGGGCACGGCCTAGCTACGAGCAGTACTTC.

This clonotype has just a few counts. This sequence joins TRBV20-1 and TRBJ2-7, with 7 positions matching TRBD2. CDR1 is DFQATT and CDR2 is SNEGSKA in the germline V gene (reference sequence). This CDR3 is built from 12 residues. The V and J ends lost 3 bases and 7 bases, in that order; junction bases with no gene match: 6. CDR3 DNA: TGCAGTGCTAGGACCTCAGCGGGGGAGCAGTACTTC. Amino acids: CSARTSAGEQYF.

The rearrangement uses TRBV14 and TRBJ2-7; 9 bases are shared with TRBD1. This CDR3 region has 13 residues. J gave up 6 bases and V 4 bases, and 4 bases lay outside the gene matches. Per the germline V gene, CDR1 is SGHDN and CDR2 is FVKESK. The CDR3 region is CASSRDRVTEQYF. CDR3 in DNA: TGTGCCAGCAGCCGGGACAGGGTAACCGAGCAGTACTTC. Full variable domain (remainder filled in from reference TRBV14 and TRBJ2-7): EAGVTQFPSHSVIEKGQTVTLRCDPISGHDNLYWYRRVMGKEIKFLLHFVKESKQDESGMPNNRFLAERTGGTYSTLKVQPAELEDSGVYFCASSRDRVTEQYFGPGTRLTVT.

The table lists this clonotype with many counts. The chain links TRBV12-5 to TRBJ2-3; 8 nucleotides agree with TRBD2. V lost 6 bases, J lost 4 bases, and 9 bases stayed unmatched. The germline V gene has CDR1 LGHNT and CDR2 FRNRAP. This CDR3 has 15 residues. In DNA, the CDR3 is TGTGCTAGTGGCACCGGGGGGGCCAGCCCAGATACGCAGTATTTT. Protein sequence: CASGTGGASPDTQYF. The full variable domain, rest sourced from reference TRBV12-5 and TRBJ2-3, is DARVTQTPRHKVTEMGQEVTMRCQPILGHNTVFWYRQTMMQGLELLAYFRNRAPLDDSGMPKDRFSAEMPDATLATLKIQPSEPRDSAVYFCASGTGGASPDTQYFGPGTRLTVL.

The CDR3 coding sequence is TGCAGTGCTAGAGTCGGGGGAGGCCGCTCCTACAATGAGCAGTTCTTC. This translates into CSARVGGGRSYNEQFF. The V gene is TRBV20-1, the J gene TRBJ2-1; TRBD2 is a possible D gene (6 bases). V was clipped by 1 base and J by 0 bases, with 13 bases between them. CDR3 length equals 16 residues. Germline lookup yields CDR1 DFQATT and CDR2 SNEGSKA (reference sequence).

This clonotype appeared many times. The chain combines TRBV29-1 with TRBJ2-2; TRBD2 aligns across 9 bases. V was clipped by 4 bases and J by 5 bases; unmatched bases: 14. Looked up from germline, CDR1 is SQVTM and CDR2 is ANQGSEA. CDR3 length: 17 residues. This CDR3 reads CSVGQTSGTMRTGELFF. CDR3 coding DNA: TGCAGCGTTGGCCAGACTAGCGGCACCATGAGGACCGGGGAGCTGTTTTTT.

In its sample, this clonotype was seen many times. The chain is built from TRBV5-4 and TRBJ2-5; possibly TRBD2 for D (6 bases). Germline V gene lookup returns CDR1 SGHNT and CDR2 YYREEE (reference sequence). V lost 0 bases and J lost 2, with 8 bases in between. CDR3 length equals 14 residues. The CDR3 DNA reads TGTGCCAGCAGCTTGGTTAGCGGACAAGAGACCCAGTACTTC. Amino acids: CASSLVSGQETQYF.

This clonotype came up many times. V and J are TRBV12-3 or TRBV12-4 and TRBJ2-7; D gene uncertain. The CDR3 contains 12 residues. V dropped 8 bases and J dropped 5 bases, with 13 bases sitting between them. The CDR3 is CASSYWQNEQYF. As DNA, the CDR3 is TGTGCCAGCTCCTACTGGCAGAACGAGCAGTACTTC.

This clonotype was counted at least ten times. The V call is TRBV6-5, the J call TRBJ2-2; tentatively, D is TRBD2 (6 bases). CDR1 is MNHEY and CDR2 is SVGAGI in the germline V gene. This CDR3 comprises 19 residues. Trimming stripped 0 bases from V and 1 base from J, with 18 bases between. CDR3 sequence reads: CASSYSIAHGEENTGELFF. The CDR3 DNA sequence: TGTGCCAGCAGTTACTCGATTGCCCACGGGGAGGAGAACACCGGGGAGCTGTTTTTT.

This clonotype was seen at least ten times. The chain employs TRBV12-3 or TRBV12-4 and TRBJ2-3; D ambiguous. Trimming cost V 1 base and J 2 bases, with 7 bases left between them. This CDR3 spans 14 amino acids. In DNA form, the CDR3 reads TGTGCCAGCAGTTTAGGCTGGCTCACAGATACGCAGTATTTT. Translation gives CASSLGWLTDTQYF.

This clonotype showed up many times. The chain links TRBV19 to TRBJ1-2; D is undetermined. Trimming took 7 bases from V and 8 from J, leaving 17 bases between them. The CDR3 loop spans 13 amino acids. Germline-derived CDR1 and CDR2 are LNHDA and SQIVND (reference sequence). In nucleotides, the CDR3 is TGTGCCAGTACCACCAGACATGAGGCCGGCTACACCTTC. Translation gives CASTTRHEAGYTF.

In its sample, this clonotype was seen many times. The chain is built from TRBV11-1 and TRBJ2-2, with D uncertain. CDR1 and CDR2 (germline): SGHAT, FQDESV (reference sequence). This CDR3 comprises 14 residues. V was clipped by 7 bases and J by 4 bases, with 13 bases between them. CDR3: CASTTGPTTGELFF. CDR3 DNA: TGTGCCAGCACAACCGGACCCACCACCGGGGAGCTGTTTTTT.

This clonotype was picked up many times. V gene TRBV29-1 combines with J gene TRBJ2-5; 12 positions match TRBD2. V was clipped by 7 bases and J by 3 bases; unmatched bases: 9. The CDR3 length is 15 residues. CDR1 and CDR2 from the germline V gene are SQVTM and ANQGSEA. The CDR3 DNA sequence: TGCAGCGCTAAACGGACTAGCGGGACCAAAGAGACCCAGTACTTC. Its protein product is CSAKRTSGTKETQYF.

This clonotype was detected a few times. V usage is TRBV7-9 and J usage is TRBJ2-2; 10 bases line up with TRBD2. From germline, CDR1 is SEHNR and CDR2 FQNEAQ (reference sequence). V was clipped by 2 bases and J by 6 bases; unmatched bases: 9. The CDR3 is made up of 17 amino acids. CDR3 residues: CASSLLAGELQSGELFF. The CDR3 DNA follows: TGTGCCAGCAGCTTACTAGCGGGGGAACTGCAGTCCGGGGAGCTGTTTTTT.

With regard to this clonotype: A read error is possible here, since a much larger clone lies one base away. The rearrangement links TRBV7-3 to TRBJ1-1; TRBD1 matches 7 bases. In germline, CDR1 is SGHTA, CDR2 FQGTGA. The CDR3 loop spans 13 amino acids. DNA for the CDR3: TGTGTCAGCAGCCGACAGGGGAACACTGAAGCTTTCTTT. Translation: CVSSRQGNTEAFF.

This clonotype was recorded a few times. The chain is built from TRBV4-2 and TRBJ2-2; D is possibly TRBD2 (5 bases). V lost 0 bases, J lost 4 bases, and 6 bases lay in between. Germline V gene lookup returns CDR1 LGHNA and CDR2 YNFKEQ. The CDR3 consists of 14 residues. CDR3 sequence reads: CASSQDGSTGELFF. CDR3 nucleotide sequence: TGTGCCAGCAGCCAAGATGGGAGCACCGGGGAGCTGTTTTTT.

This clonotype occurred a few times. V usage is TRBV27 and J usage is TRBJ1-1; D not resolved. Germline V gene lookup returns CDR1 MNHEY and CDR2 SMNVEV (reference sequence). The V end was cut by 3 bases, the J end by 4 bases, with 12 bases between. The CDR3 runs to 14 residues. The CDR3 loop is CASSLFRQSTEAFF. The DNA for the CDR3 is TGTGCCAGCAGTTTGTTTCGCCAGTCCACTGAAGCTTTCTTT.

The sample holds many counts of this clonotype. The chain couples TRBV29-1 to TRBJ1-1; TRBD1 matches at 7 bases. V trimming: 8 bases; J trimming: 8 bases; junction bases outside the gene matches: 11. The CDR3 covers 12 residues. Germline CDR1 SQVTM, CDR2 ANQGSEA. CDR3 in amino acids: CSTYGGGAEAFF. In nucleotides, the CDR3 is TGCAGCACATACGGAGGGGGCGCGGAAGCTTTCTTT. Complete variable domain (other parts from reference TRBV29-1 and TRBJ1-1): SAVISQKPSRDICQRGTSLTIQCQVDSQVTMMFWYRQQPGQSLTLIATANQGSEATYESGFVIDKFPISRPNLTFSTLTVSNMSPEDSSIYLCSTYGGGAEAFFGQGTRLTVV.